A selection of T cell receptor beta chains follows, all from one sample in a study of control samples from healthy donors and cancer patients. Method: immunoSEQ multiplex PCR; TCRdb's copy keeps in-frame clones and lacks some. The data contain approximately 100,000 clones, over 75% of them singletons. The sample comprised blood. The receptors were gathered from a human donor in good health. The donor label of this sample is uncertain. Each CDR3 is given with its conserved first and last residue. Each record gives: D gene, V gene, clone size, J gene, CDR3 protein, CDR3 DNA. The D gene is left open where the match is weak. Rows give clone size only sometimes, using once, few, many, or a class for an expanded clone.

d_call: TRBD1; v_call: TRBV19; clone_size: .; j_call: TRBJ1-6; cdr3_aa: CASSTPRQGYNSPLHF; cdr3_nt: TGTGCCAGTAGTACCCCAAGACAGGGGTATAATTCACCCCTCCACTTT
d_call: .; v_call: TRBV29-1; clone_size: once; j_call: TRBJ1-1; cdr3_aa: CSVEDRMLGGTEAFF; cdr3_nt: TGCAGCGTTGAAGATCGCATGCTGGGGGGCACTGAAGCTTTCTTT
d_call: .; v_call: TRBV5-4; clone_size: .; j_call: TRBJ2-5; cdr3_aa: CASSSGQGQETQYF; cdr3_nt: TGTGCCAGCAGCAGTGGGCAAGGCCAAGAGACCCAGTACTTC
d_call: .; v_call: TRBV28; clone_size: .; j_call: TRBJ1-1; cdr3_aa: CASGQQTNTEAFF; cdr3_nt: TGTGCCAGCGGGCAGCAGACTAACACTGAAGCTTTCTTT
d_call: .; v_call: TRBV6-5; clone_size: .; j_call: TRBJ1-1; cdr3_aa: CAVNGPQGTEAFF; cdr3_nt: TGTGCCGTCAATGGACCTCAGGGTACTGAAGCTTTCTTT
d_call: .; v_call: TRBV9; clone_size: .; j_call: TRBJ1-3; cdr3_aa: CASSPPGLSGNTIYF; cdr3_nt: TGTGCCAGCAGCCCCCCGGGCCTTTCTGGAAACACCATATATTTT
d_call: .; v_call: TRBV7-8; clone_size: .; j_call: TRBJ1-5; cdr3_aa: CASSLDSNQPQHF; cdr3_nt: TGTGCCAGCAGCTTAGATAGCAATCAGCCCCAGCATTTT
d_call: TRBD1; v_call: TRBV24-1; clone_size: .; j_call: TRBJ1-1; cdr3_aa: CATSDNRPGQGRTEAFF; cdr3_nt: TGTGCCACCAGTGATAATCGACCTGGACAGGGGAGGACTGAAGCTTTCTTT
d_call: .; v_call: TRBV21-1; clone_size: .; j_call: TRBJ1-6; cdr3_aa: CASSPYTDRNNSPLHF; cdr3_nt: TGTGCCAGCTCCCCCTATACCGACAGGAATAATTCACCCCTCCACTTT
d_call: TRBD1; v_call: TRBV5-1; clone_size: .; j_call: TRBJ1-1; cdr3_aa: CASSLEGATEAFF; cdr3_nt: TGCGCCAGCAGCTTGGAGGGGGCCACTGAAGCTTTCTTT
d_call: .; v_call: TRBV29-1; clone_size: .; j_call: TRBJ1-2; cdr3_aa: CSATRQGGYTF; cdr3_nt: TGCAGCGCTACCCGGCAGGGAGGCTACACCTTC
d_call: TRBD1; v_call: TRBV4-1; clone_size: .; j_call: TRBJ1-4; cdr3_aa: CASSQAGQVNEKLFF; cdr3_nt: TGCGCCAGCAGCCAAGCTGGACAGGTTAATGAAAAACTGTTTTTT
d_call: .; v_call: TRBV21-1; clone_size: .; j_call: TRBJ2-3; cdr3_aa: CASRRGQGVSTDTQYF; cdr3_nt: TGTGCCAGCCGCCGCGGACAGGGGGTTAGCACAGATACGCAGTATTTT
d_call: .; v_call: TRBV7-2; clone_size: once; j_call: TRBJ1-5; cdr3_aa: CASSLVGDQPQHF; cdr3_nt: TGTGCCAGCAGCTTAGTGGGGGACCAGCCCCAGCATTTT
d_call: TRBD1; v_call: TRBV5-8; clone_size: .; j_call: TRBJ1-2; cdr3_aa: CASSLLQGSGYTF; cdr3_nt: TGTGCCAGCAGCTTGCTACAGGGGAGTGGCTACACCTTC
d_call: .; v_call: TRBV24-1; clone_size: .; j_call: TRBJ2-3; cdr3_aa: CATSDLFRGGAPSTDTQYF; cdr3_nt: TGTGCCACCAGTGATTTGTTTAGGGGCGGGGCCCCTAGCACAGATACGCAGTATTTT
d_call: .; v_call: TRBV24-1; clone_size: .; j_call: TRBJ2-5; cdr3_aa: CATSDLGGSSTAQYF; cdr3_nt: TGTGCCACCAGTGATCTCGGGGGATCTTCCACGGCCCAGTACTTC
d_call: TRBD1; v_call: TRBV29-1; clone_size: .; j_call: TRBJ1-1; cdr3_aa: CSGQGVGTEAFF; cdr3_nt: TGCAGCGGGCAGGGGGTTGGGACTGAAGCTTTCTTT
d_call: TRBD1; v_call: TRBV25-1; clone_size: .; j_call: TRBJ2-7; cdr3_aa: CASSDGGQGVGEQYF; cdr3_nt: TGTGCCAGCAGTGATGGAGGACAGGGAGTGGGCGAGCAGTACTTC
d_call: .; v_call: TRBV29-1; clone_size: .; j_call: TRBJ1-1; cdr3_aa: CSGHQGNTEAFF; cdr3_nt: TGCAGCGGCCATCAGGGGAACACTGAAGCTTTCTTT
d_call: TRBD1; v_call: TRBV7-2; clone_size: .; j_call: TRBJ2-3; cdr3_aa: CASSVRGSSTDTQYF; cdr3_nt: TGTGCCAGCAGCGTCAGGGGGAGTAGCACAGATACGCAGTATTTT
d_call: TRBD2; v_call: TRBV4-3; clone_size: .; j_call: TRBJ2-3; cdr3_aa: CASSQDAGGRQYF; cdr3_nt: TGCGCCAGCAGCCAAGATGCGGGGGGAAGGCAGTATTTT
d_call: .; v_call: TRBV2; clone_size: .; j_call: TRBJ1-5; cdr3_aa: CASSVEGVGNQPQHF; cdr3_nt: TGTGCCAGCAGTGTAGAGGGAGTCGGCAATCAGCCCCAGCATTTT
d_call: .; v_call: TRBV29-1; clone_size: .; j_call: TRBJ2-3; cdr3_aa: CSAMDSTDTQYF; cdr3_nt: TGCAGCGCCATGGACAGCACAGATACGCAGTATTTT
d_call: .; v_call: TRBV7-9; clone_size: .; j_call: TRBJ2-6; cdr3_aa: CASSFPGRSGANVLTF; cdr3_nt: TGTGCCAGCAGCTTCCCTGGTCGCTCTGGGGCCAACGTCCTGACTTTC
d_call: .; v_call: TRBV20-1; clone_size: .; j_call: TRBJ1-2; cdr3_aa: CSASFRSNGYTF; cdr3_nt: TGCAGTGCTAGTTTCAGGTCTAATGGCTACACCTTC
d_call: .; v_call: TRBV15; clone_size: .; j_call: TRBJ2-6; cdr3_aa: CATSRDRQGLSGANVLTF; cdr3_nt: TGTGCCACCAGCAGAGATCGGCAGGGGCTCTCTGGGGCCAACGTCCTGACTTTC
d_call: .; v_call: TRBV27; clone_size: .; j_call: TRBJ2-3; cdr3_aa: CASSLRSQRTLSTDTQYF; cdr3_nt: TGTGCCAGCAGTTTAAGATCCCAGCGGACTCTTAGCACAGATACGCAGTATTTT
d_call: .; v_call: TRBV9; clone_size: .; j_call: TRBJ2-5; cdr3_aa: CASSVRGAETQYF; cdr3_nt: TGTGCCAGCAGCGTAAGGGGTGCGGAGACCCAGTACTTC
d_call: .; v_call: TRBV18; clone_size: .; j_call: TRBJ1-1; cdr3_aa: CASSPRTSVNTEAFF; cdr3_nt: TGTGCCAGCTCACCTAGGACCTCAGTGAACACTGAAGCTTTCTTT
d_call: .; v_call: TRBV5-1; clone_size: .; j_call: TRBJ1-4; cdr3_aa: CASSPQPGRDEKLFF; cdr3_nt: TGCGCCAGCAGCCCGCAGCCGGGACGAGATGAAAAACTGTTTTTT
d_call: .; v_call: TRBV19; clone_size: .; j_call: TRBJ1-1; cdr3_aa: CASSIDRAGAEAFF; cdr3_nt: TGTGCCAGTAGTATAGATCGAGCGGGGGCTGAAGCTTTCTTT
d_call: .; v_call: TRBV6-4; clone_size: .; j_call: TRBJ1-2; cdr3_aa: CASATLHYGYTF; cdr3_nt: TGTGCCAGCGCGACCCTGCACTATGGCTACACCTTC
d_call: .; v_call: TRBV15; clone_size: .; j_call: TRBJ2-5; cdr3_aa: CATSREDSGETQYF; cdr3_nt: TGTGCCACCAGCAGAGAGGACAGTGGGGAGACCCAGTACTTC
d_call: TRBD1; v_call: TRBV7-2; clone_size: .; j_call: TRBJ1-4; cdr3_aa: CASSLGTQGGEKLFF; cdr3_nt: TGTGCCAGCAGCTTAGGAACGCAGGGGGGCGAAAAACTGTTTTTT
d_call: .; v_call: TRBV24-1; clone_size: .; j_call: TRBJ2-1; cdr3_aa: CATSDPGGVYNEQFF; cdr3_nt: TGTGCCACCAGTGATCCCGGTGGAGTCTACAATGAGCAGTTCTTC
d_call: TRBD1; v_call: TRBV3-1/TRBV3-2; clone_size: .; j_call: TRBJ2-7; cdr3_aa: CASSQGTGFNEQYF; cdr3_nt: TGTGCCAGCAGCCAAGGGACAGGGTTCAACGAGCAGTACTTC